The 2 T cell receptor beta chains reported below all come from one sample, sequenced in a study of graft-versus-host responses after intestinal transplantation. Antigens of these TCRs are unknown. Only in-frame clones appear in the TCRdb table, and some are missing; sequencing was by immunoSEQ multiplex PCR. This sample has 150,000 or so clones, with around 90% found just once. The sequencing here drew on unstimulated CD4+ T cells sorted from spleen or lymph node cells, taken before intestinal transplant. These receptors all come from a human donor who received an intestinal transplant.

This chain joins TRBV5-6 and TRBJ2-3; no firm D call. The germline V and J ends were trimmed by 2 bases and 6 bases, with 7 bases remaining between them. The CDR3 runs to 12 residues. CDR1 SGHDT and CDR2 YYEEEE come from the germline V gene. CDR3 in amino acids: CASSLPVDTQYF. The CDR3 bases are TGTGCCAGCAGCTTACCCGTCGATACGCAGTATTTT. The full variable domain, in which reference TRBV5-6 and TRBJ2-3 provide the parts outside the CDR3, is DAGVTQSPTHLIKTRGQQVTLRCSPKSGHDTVSWYQQALGQGPQFIFQYYEEEERQRGNFPDRFSGHQFPNYSSELNVNALLLGDSALYLCASSLPVDTQYFGPGTRLTVL.

The genes are TRBV27 and TRBJ2-4, with D unclear. There are 13 residues in the CDR3. The V gene lost 5 bases and the J gene lost 11 bases, with 16 bases spanning the gap. Germline V gives CDR1 MNHEY, CDR2 SMNVEV (reference sequence). CDR3 loop: CASSLVSGGLQYF. CDR3 DNA: TGTGCCAGCAGTCTCGTGAGTGGCGGCCTTCAGTACTTC.